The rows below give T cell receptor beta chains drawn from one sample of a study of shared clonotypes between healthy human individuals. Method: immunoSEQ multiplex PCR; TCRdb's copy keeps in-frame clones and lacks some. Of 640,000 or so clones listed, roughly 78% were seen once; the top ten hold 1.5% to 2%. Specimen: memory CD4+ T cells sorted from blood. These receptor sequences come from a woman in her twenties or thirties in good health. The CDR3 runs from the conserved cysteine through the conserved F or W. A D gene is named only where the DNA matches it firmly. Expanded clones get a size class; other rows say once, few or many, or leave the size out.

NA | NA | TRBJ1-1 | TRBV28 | TGTGCCAGCAGTCAGAACACTGAAGCTTTCTTT | CASSQNTEAFF
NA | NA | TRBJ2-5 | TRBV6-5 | TGTGCCAGCAGCCGAAAGGGGGGTTCAGGGGAGACCCAGTACTTC | CASSRKGGSGETQYF
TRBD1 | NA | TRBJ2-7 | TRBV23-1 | TGCGCCAGCAGTCATGCCGGGACAGGAACCTACGAGCAGTACTTC | CASSHAGTGTYEQYF
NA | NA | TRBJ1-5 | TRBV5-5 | TGTGCCAGCAGCTTGAGGGGACAGCCCCAGCATTTT | CASSLRGQPQHF
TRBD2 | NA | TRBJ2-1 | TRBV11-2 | TGTGCCAGCAGCTTAACCGGTTCTAGCGGGATTCGTGAGCAGTTCTTC | CASSLTGSSGIREQFF
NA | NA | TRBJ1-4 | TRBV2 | TGTGCCAGCTTATCGGTTCTAGGGCCGGCTAATGAAAAACTGTTTTTT | CASLSVLGPANEKLFF
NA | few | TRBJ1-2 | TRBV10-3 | TGTGCCATCAGAGCGGCCCAGCCCTCTGGCTACACCTTC | CAIRAAQPSGYTF
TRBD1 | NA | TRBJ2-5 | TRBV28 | TGTGCCAGCAGCAAGAACAGGGGTCAAGAGACCCAGTACTTC | CASSKNRGQETQYF
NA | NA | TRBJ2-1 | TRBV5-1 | TGCGCCAGCAGCTTGGGGGCAGCCTCCTACAATGAGCAGTTCTTC | CASSLGAASYNEQFF
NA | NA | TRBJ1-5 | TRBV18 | TGTGCCAGCTCACCAGAAGCCGATCAGCCCCAGCATTTT | CASSPEADQPQHF
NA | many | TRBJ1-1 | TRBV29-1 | TGCAGCGTCGAGGGGTACCTCGGCACTGAAGCTTTCTTT | CSVEGYLGTEAFF